The T cell receptor beta chain under discussion was sequenced for a study of Tregs in tolerant kidney transplant recipients. Sequencing was performed with immunoSEQ multiplex PCR; in TCRdb, only in-frame clones are kept and a portion is missing. There are about 120,000 clones in the sample; roughly nine tenths occur only once, and around 0.58% lies in the top ten. This clone was found once. Thawed PBMCs were FACS-sorted into unstimulated CD4+CD25+CD127- regulatory T cells, CD4+CD25- non-regulatory cells, CD4 and CD8 cells. V lost 6 bases and J 3 bases, leaving 12 bases between the germline ends. CDR1 SNHLY and CDR2 FYNNEI come from the germline V gene. The CDR3 runs 13 residues.

Material for sequencing was CD4+ T cells from blood. The receptor's source is a human donor in good health. The rearrangement links TRBV2 to TRBJ2-7; the D gene is possibly TRBD1 (5 bases). CDR3 protein: CASSLTGRYEQYF. The CDR3 DNA reads as TGTGCCAGCAGCCTCACAGGTCGCTACGAGCAGTACTTC.